Listed below are T cell receptor beta chains from one sample, sequenced in a study of cytomegalovirus exposure and HLA in healthy donors. The repertoire was sequenced with immunoSEQ multiplex PCR; TCRdb's copy has only in-frame clones and lacks some. The table records fewer than 200,000 clones, over 75% of them present only once. What was sequenced was PBMCs. The origin of the receptors is a human donor in good health. CDR3s include the opening cysteine and the closing phenylalanine or tryptophan. D genes are given only for firm matches. Rows give clone size only sometimes, using once, few, many, or a class for an expanded clone.

J: TRBJ2-1; D: -; V: TRBV5-6; size: few; CDR3: CASILGVSSYNEQFF; DNA: TGTGCCAGCATCCTCGGTGTGAGCTCCTACAATGAGCAGTTCTTC
J: TRBJ1-3; D: -; V: TRBV6-5; size: -; CDR3: CASSSGHSGNTIYF; DNA: TGTGCCAGCAGTTCCGGACACTCTGGAAACACCATATATTTT
J: TRBJ2-7; D: TRBD1; V: TRBV5-1; size: -; CDR3: CASSLGTGGIYEQYF; DNA: TGCGCCAGCAGCTTAGGGACAGGGGGAATTTACGAGCAGTACTTC
J: TRBJ1-2; D: -; V: TRBV6-5; size: -; CDR3: CASSYSIGILRGYTF; DNA: TGTGCCAGCAGTTACTCGATCGGGATTTTGAGAGGCTACACCTTC
J: TRBJ2-1; D: -; V: TRBV5-4; size: -; CDR3: CASSLGQTSSYNEQFF; DNA: TGTGCCAGCAGCTTGGGACAGACTAGCTCCTACAATGAGCAGTTCTTC
J: TRBJ2-1; D: -; V: TRBV7-6; size: -; CDR3: CASSLGAGPYNEQFF; DNA: TGTGCCAGCAGCTTAGGCGCGGGGCCCTACAATGAGCAGTTCTTC
J: TRBJ2-7; D: -; V: TRBV19; size: -; CDR3: CASSPYGGYEQYF; DNA: TGTGCCAGTAGTCCCTACGGTGGCTACGAGCAGTACTTC
J: TRBJ2-6; D: -; V: TRBV2; size: -; CDR3: CASTGNSGANVLTF; DNA: TGTGCCAGCACCGGGAACTCTGGGGCCAACGTCCTGACTTTC
J: TRBJ1-2; D: -; V: TRBV7-2; size: -; CDR3: CASSPFGGHGRYTF; DNA: TGTGCCAGCAGCCCGTTCGGAGGCCACGGGAGATACACCTTC
J: TRBJ1-1; D: TRBD1; V: TRBV2; size: -; CDR3: CASRTNPGQLNTEAFF; DNA: TGTGCCAGCAGAACAAACCCGGGACAGTTAAACACTGAAGCTTTCTTT
J: TRBJ2-1; D: TRBD2; V: TRBV6-8; size: -; CDR3: CATRTDYISGGRPYNEQFF; DNA: TGTGCCACCAGGACAGACTATATTAGCGGGGGGCGACCCTACAATGAGCAGTTCTTC
J: TRBJ1-1; D: TRBD1; V: TRBV6-6; size: -; CDR3: CASSLQGALNTEAFF; DNA: TGTGCCAGCAGTTTACAGGGGGCGCTGAACACTGAAGCTTTCTTT
J: TRBJ1-4; D: TRBD1; V: TRBV5-6; size: -; CDR3: CASSSDRGRNEKLFF; DNA: TGTGCCAGCAGCTCCGACAGGGGCCGGAATGAAAAACTGTTTTTT
J: TRBJ2-7; D: TRBD1; V: TRBV6-5; size: -; CDR3: CASSQGQPYEQYF; DNA: TGTGCCAGCAGCCAGGGACAGCCCTACGAGCAGTACTTC
J: TRBJ2-1; D: -; V: TRBV2; size: -; CDR3: CASNTDTNNEQFF; DNA: TGTGCCAGCAATACGGACACCAACAATGAGCAGTTCTTC
J: TRBJ2-1; D: TRBD2; V: TRBV2; size: few; CDR3: CASSDRGDSSTEQFF; DNA: TGTGCCAGCAGTGATCGGGGGGACTCGTCCACTGAGCAGTTCTTC
J: TRBJ2-1; D: -; V: TRBV15; size: -; CDR3: CATSRDAGADYNEQFF; DNA: TGTGCCACCAGCAGAGATGCGGGGGCCGACTACAATGAGCAGTTCTTC
J: TRBJ1-1; D: -; V: TRBV6-5; size: -; CDR3: CASSLQGLSEAFF; DNA: TGTGCCAGCAGTCTCCAGGGTTTGTCTGAAGCTTTCTTT
J: TRBJ1-5; D: -; V: TRBV29-1; size: -; CDR3: CSVVENQPQHF; DNA: TGCAGCGTTGTGGAGAATCAGCCCCAGCATTTT
J: TRBJ1-2; D: TRBD1; V: TRBV11-3; size: once; CDR3: CASSPGTGLNYGYTF; DNA: TGTGCCAGCAGCCCTGGGACAGGGCTCAACTATGGCTACACCTTC
J: TRBJ1-2; D: -; V: TRBV4-3; size: -; CDR3: CASSPDRQNSYGYTF; DNA: TGCGCCAGCAGCCCTGACCGACAGAACTCCTATGGCTACACCTTC
J: TRBJ2-3; D: TRBD1; V: TRBV7-2; size: -; CDR3: CASSWSRTGGGDTQYF; DNA: TGTGCCAGCAGCTGGTCCCGGACAGGGGGAGGAGATACGCAGTATTTT
J: TRBJ1-2; D: -; V: TRBV7-8; size: -; CDR3: CASSPRWQVGGGYTF; DNA: TGTGCCAGCAGCCCCAGGTGGCAGGTGGGTGGAGGCTACACCTTC
J: TRBJ1-1; D: -; V: TRBV6-5; size: -; CDR3: CASTPGHGMTEAFF; DNA: TGTGCCAGCACCCCGGGACACGGTATGACTGAAGCTTTCTTT
J: TRBJ1-1; D: -; V: TRBV5-1; size: -; CDR3: CASSFKRDTEAFF; DNA: TGCGCCAGCAGCTTCAAGAGGGACACTGAAGCTTTCTTT
J: TRBJ2-7; D: TRBD2; V: TRBV5-1; size: -; CDR3: CASSLVAGADEQYF; DNA: TGCGCCAGCAGCTTGGTAGCGGGCGCCGACGAGCAGTACTTC
J: TRBJ2-5; D: -; V: TRBV1; size: -; CDR3: CTNQQLVSRGVNQETQYF; DNA: TGCACCAACCAGCAGCTCGTCTCCCGGGGGGTTAACCAAGAGACCCAGTACTTC
J: TRBJ2-7; D: -; V: TRBV5-1; size: -; CDR3: CASSQDTYEQYF; DNA: TGCGCCAGCAGCCAGGACACCTACGAGCAGTACTTC
J: TRBJ2-1; D: TRBD1; V: TRBV2; size: -; CDR3: CASSEAGGQGLREQFF; DNA: TGTGCCAGCAGTGAGGCTGGCGGACAGGGACTTAGGGAGCAGTTCTTC
J: TRBJ1-6; D: -; V: TRBV7-8; size: -; CDR3: CASSPQGRGSYNSPLHF; DNA: TGTGCCAGCAGCCCCCAAGGACGGGGGTCCTATAATTCACCCCTCCACTTT
J: TRBJ1-5; D: -; V: TRBV9; size: -; CDR3: CASSVGGSYNQPQHF; DNA: TGTGCCAGCAGCGTAGGGGGCAGTTACAATCAGCCCCAGCATTTT
J: TRBJ1-1; D: -; V: TRBV27; size: -; CDR3: CASSFWPNTEAFF; DNA: TGTGCCAGCAGTTTTTGGCCGAACACTGAAGCTTTCTTT
J: TRBJ2-5; D: -; V: TRBV9; size: -; CDR3: CASSVTTGFGETQYF; DNA: TGTGCCAGCAGCGTTACCACGGGGTTCGGAGAGACCCAGTACTTC
J: TRBJ2-3; D: -; V: TRBV2; size: -; CDR3: CASSREGADTQYF; DNA: TGTGCCAGCTCACGGGAGGGGGCTGATACGCAGTATTTT
J: TRBJ2-3; D: -; V: TRBV5-6; size: -; CDR3: CASSLIRGAQRTDTQYF; DNA: TGTGCCAGCAGCTTGATACGGGGGGCACAACGCACAGATACGCAGTATTTT
J: TRBJ2-1; D: TRBD1; V: TRBV7-2; size: -; CDR3: CASSLSGGGQGFSEQFF; DNA: TGTGCCAGCAGCTTAAGTGGGGGGGGACAGGGTTTTAGTGAGCAGTTCTTC
J: TRBJ2-2; D: -; V: TRBV7-8; size: -; CDR3: CASSLAPQGTTGELFF; DNA: TGTGCCAGCAGCTTAGCGCCCCAGGGTACAACCGGGGAGCTGTTTTTT
J: TRBJ2-5; D: TRBD2; V: TRBV7-8; size: -; CDR3: CASSPNPRTSGGFRETQYF; DNA: TGTGCCAGCAGCCCAAATCCAAGGACTAGCGGGGGCTTTCGGGAGACCCAGTACTTC
J: TRBJ1-2; D: -; V: TRBV27; size: -; CDR3: CASSFRNRDGYTF; DNA: TGTGCCAGCAGTTTTCGTAACAGGGATGGCTACACCTTC
J: TRBJ1-1; D: TRBD1; V: TRBV6-5; size: -; CDR3: CASSNQQGAGTEAFF; DNA: TGTGCCAGCAGTAACCAACAGGGGGCGGGCACTGAAGCTTTCTTT
J: TRBJ2-7; D: TRBD2; V: TRBV27; size: once; CDR3: CASRRSHRGLASGGAYEQYF; DNA: TGTGCCAGCAGGCGAAGCCACAGGGGACTGGCTAGCGGGGGCGCCTACGAGCAGTACTTC
J: TRBJ2-5; D: -; V: TRBV7-6; size: -; CDR3: CASRLRGNQETQYF; DNA: TGTGCCAGCAGGCTGAGGGGGAACCAAGAGACCCAGTACTTC